The rows below give T cell receptor beta chains drawn from one sample of a study. TCRdb itself ran the 5' RACE reads through MiXCR, one entry per CDR3 protein. This table has roughly 50,000 distinct CDR3 sequences, roughly 17% appearing once. Input material: naive CD4+ T cells sorted from blood. These receptors all come from a female donor with breast cancer. Both conserved end residues are part of each CDR3. D genes are given only for firm matches. Clone size, where shown, is once, few, many, or a class for clones that have expanded.

d_gene	v_gene	j_gene	abundance	CDR3aa
.	TRBV6-1	TRBJ1-1	few	CASRGDRLLNTEAFF
TRBD2	TRBV5-1	TRBJ2-2	few	CASSLLSSGNTGELFF
TRBD1	TRBV14	TRBJ1-4	.	CASSQGQGAVFGDKLFF
.	TRBV24-1	TRBJ2-7	.	CATSASGYYEQYF
.	TRBV29-1	TRBJ2-2	.	CSVEALRAANTGELFF
TRBD2	TRBV5-1	TRBJ2-1	few	CASSSGLAGGLDEQFF
TRBD1	TRBV12-3/TRBV12-4	TRBJ2-5	.	CASSQGVQETQYF
.	TRBV6-5	TRBJ1-5	many	CASSYRNDQPQHF
.	TRBV20-1	TRBJ2-7	.	CSARRPDSFSYERYF
.	TRBV5-1	TRBJ2-3	many	CASSSVTSTDTQYF
TRBD2	TRBV18	TRBJ2-1	few	CASSPPSGTIYNEQFF
TRBD2	TRBV24-1	TRBJ2-1	.	CATSDTTSGRDNEQFF
.	TRBV21-1	TRBJ2-4	many	CASSNWESGKNIQYF
.	TRBV10-3	TRBJ2-5	.	CAISPRADQETQYF
TRBD1	TRBV10-2	TRBJ1-2	many	CASARDSYGYTF
.	TRBV5-1	TRBJ2-5	many	CASSHGLQGRETQYF
.	TRBV7-9	TRBJ1-4	.	CASSPGENEKLFF
.	TRBV5-6	TRBJ2-7	.	CASSRRGSEQYF
.	TRBV24-1	TRBJ2-1	.	CATSRGGPSYNEQFF
.	TRBV6-5	TRBJ1-1	many	CASSSQGSGTEAFF
.	TRBV20-1	TRBJ1-2	.	CSARAGGIEGYTF
TRBD1	TRBV20-1	TRBJ2-7	few	CSARTGQGAYEQYF
.	TRBV7-4	TRBJ2-1	.	CASSSDRDFRNEQFF
TRBD1	TRBV6-6	TRBJ1-3	.	CASKTGSGNTIYF
.	TRBV9	TRBJ1-1	many	CASSVVAVGTEAFF
.	TRBV3-1	TRBJ1-5	few	CASSQDSGDRNQPQHF
.	TRBV6-1	TRBJ1-2	many	CASRSPAGQGRSGGGYTF
.	TRBV20-1	TRBJ2-2	few	CSAFSGNTGELFF
.	TRBV6-6	TRBJ1-1	.	CASSIGQLNTEAFF
TRBD1	TRBV14	TRBJ2-7	.	CASRSSGQSYEQYF
.	TRBV4-2	TRBJ1-1	.	CASSRDGLNTEAFF
.	TRBV5-6	TRBJ2-1	many	CASSLFGGIFF
TRBD2	TRBV20-1	TRBJ2-3	many	CSAIEREGPYTQYF
.	TRBV5-1	TRBJ2-3	few	CASSFQGRSTTDTQYF
.	TRBV7-9	TRBJ1-1	many	CASSASQNTEAFF
TRBD2	TRBV7-9	TRBJ2-3	.	CASSRSGTSTDTQYF
TRBD2	TRBV20-1	TRBJ2-7	.	CSARGGLAGTIYEQYF
TRBD1	TRBV27	TRBJ1-2	.	CASKDHRGRRGYTF
.	TRBV6-2/TRBV6-3	TRBJ1-1	many	CASSPRAQGAFF
TRBD1	TRBV6-5	TRBJ1-2	.	CASSPNRGSYGYTF
.	TRBV7-2	TRBJ1-2	.	CASSLVGDPNYGYTF
TRBD1	TRBV5-5	TRBJ1-1	.	CASSHMGQQNTEAFF
.	TRBV7-2	TRBJ2-7	few	CASSLGLVEQYF
TRBD1	TRBV7-3	TRBJ2-1	many	CASSPNRDSEGQFF
TRBD1	TRBV5-1	TRBJ1-1	many	CASSSTGGAVNTEAFF
.	TRBV10-1	TRBJ1-1	many	CASRMGENTEAFF
.	TRBV20-1	TRBJ2-3	many	CSARDFSRDTQYF
TRBD2	TRBV7-2	TRBJ2-5	many	CASSLLTSGGRQYF
.	TRBV5-1	TRBJ1-4	.	CAGSVTGSKEKLFF
TRBD1	TRBV20-1	TRBJ2-7	.	CSATTGGGREQYF
.	TRBV7-2	TRBJ2-3	few	CASSGYERTDTQYF
.	TRBV29-1	TRBJ1-1	many	CSVMNQGNTEAFF
.	TRBV2	TRBJ2-2	.	CASRENGGAGELFF
.	TRBV20-1	TRBJ1-5	few	CSARDEGGAFFNQPQHF
TRBD1	TRBV5-1	TRBJ2-7	.	CASNPWDRGSYEQYF